Described below is a single TCR beta chain sequence and its context. Its antigen is still unknown. Building of the TCR beta libraries involved iRepertoire HTBI primers and Arm-PCR of CDR3 regions. TCRdb redid the calling of the multiplex PCR reads with MiXCR, one entry per CDR3 protein. This sample has 350,000 to 550,000 distinct CDR3 sequences, with 14% found just once. The sample belongs to a study of regulatory T cells in long-lasting Graves disease. In the study overall: Duration of antithyroid drug therapy among newly diagnosed Graves' patients was under 3 months.

Trimming cost V 0 bases and J 0 bases; bases outside gene matches: 3. Per germline, CDR1 MDHEN and CDR2 SYDVKM. The CDR3 covers 17 residues. Described time point: newly diagnosed GD, antithyroid drugs for less than 3 months. Isolated PBMC RNA provided the starting material for the TCR library. The diagnosis of Graves' disease used American Thyroid Association guidelines. Study conclusions and caveats: Between persistent patients, 2,500 to 3,500 public clonotypes were shared, exceeding the roughly 1,000 shared between new patients.

The data were also submitted as part of a second study, on T cells in Graves' hyperthyroidism and ophthalmopathy.

The chain couples TRBV28 to TRBJ2-1; 9 bases align to TRBD2. This TCR was sampled from a woman between 50 and 59 years old with Graves disease. Sequenced material: peripheral blood mononuclear cells (PBMCs), taken at new diagnosis, from a patient treated with antithyroid drugs. The CDR3 DNA sequence: TGTGCCAGCAGTTTATGGGCTAGCGGGAACTCCTACAATGAGCAGTTCTTC. Translation: CASSLWASGNSYNEQFF. Drawing the rest from reference TRBV28 and TRBJ2-1, the complete variable domain is DVKVTQSSRYLVKRTGEKVFLECVQDMDHENMFWYRQDPGLGLRLIYFSYDVKMKEKGDIPEGYSVSREKKERFSLILESASTNQTSMYLCASSLWASGNSYNEQFFGPGTRLTVL.